These 25 T cell receptor beta chains share one sample of origin, sequenced in a study of blood T cell repertoires in COVID-19. Some clones are missing from TCRdb's copy, which holds only in-frame ones; the method was immunoSEQ multiplex PCR. Among roughly 390,000 clones listed, around 87% were seen once. Source material: peripheral blood. The receptors shown here come from a woman in her twenties or thirties with COVID-19, enrolled during active disease.

This clone was picked up a small number of times. The V and J genes are TRBV27 and TRBJ1-2; D unresolved. The CDR3 has 13 amino acids. Germline values: CDR1 MNHEY, CDR2 SMNVEV (reference sequence). Trimming shortened V by 6 bases and J by 5 bases, and 13 bases separated the two germline ends. The CDR3 region has the DNA TGTGCCAGCAGCAGAGGGAGGTTGTATGGCTACACCTTC. It encodes CASSRGRLYGYTF.

The CDR3 loop is CASTLGWGTLDRQQYF. The CDR3 coding sequence is TGTGCCAGCACCCTAGGGTGGGGGACGTTGGACAGGCAGCAGTACTTC. The chain links TRBV11-2 to TRBJ2-7, with TRBD1 identical over 7 bases. The CDR3 sequence is 16 residues long. Trimming cost V 7 bases and J 8 bases; bases outside gene matches: 20. From germline, CDR1 is SGHAT and CDR2 FQNNGV.

The rearrangement uses TRBV19 and TRBJ2-6, with D tentatively TRBD1 (6 bases). V lost 3 bases to trimming and J lost 0 bases, with 18 bases between them. CDR1 is LNHDA, CDR2 SQIVND, per germline (reference sequence). CDR3 length: 19 residues. The CDR3 reads CASSIGQGMRGSGANVLTF. The CDR3 nucleotides are TGTGCCAGTAGTATCGGGCAGGGGATGAGGGGCTCTGGGGCCAACGTCCTGACTTTC.

The CDR3 DNA is TGTGCCAGTAGGAAGATTGGATCAGGGGGCAATGAGCAGTTCTTC. It is translated as CASRKIGSGGNEQFF. The chain combines TRBV19 with TRBJ2-1, with 7 bases identical to TRBD1. Germline lookup yields CDR1 LNHDA and CDR2 SQIVND (reference sequence). The CDR3 runs 15 residues. Germline trimming cut 6 bases from V and 6 bases from J; bases unmatched to any gene: 11.

This clone was detected once. The rearrangement joins TRBV7-8 to TRBJ2-7; TRBD2 aligns across 7 bases. Unmatched junction bases numbered 14, after V lost 5 bases and J lost 7 bases. CDR3 length equals 15 residues. From germline, CDR1 is SGHVS and CDR2 FQNEAQ. The CDR3 spells CASSPPRGRVGEQYF. CDR3 DNA: TGTGCCAGCAGCCCCCCTCGGGGGAGGGTAGGAGAGCAGTACTTC. Full variable domain (remainder filled in from reference TRBV7-8 and TRBJ2-7): GAGVSQSPRYKVAKRGQDVALRCDPISGHVSLFWYQQALGQGPEFLTYFQNEAQLDKSGLPSDRFFAERPEGSVSTLKIQRTQQEDSAVYLCASSPPRGRVGEQYFGPGTRLTVT.

This chain connects TRBV18 to TRBJ2-5; no reliable D call. Germline V gives CDR1 KGHSH, CDR2 LQKENI. V was pared by 0 bases and J by 2 bases, with 4 bases between. The CDR3 consists of 13 residues. The CDR3 spells CASSPPSQETQYF. CDR3 in DNA: TGTGCCAGCTCACCACCCAGTCAAGAGACCCAGTACTTC.

This clone was observed a single time. The genes are TRBV4-1 and TRBJ2-7; TRBD2 matches at 11 bases. Germline values: CDR1 MGHRA, CDR2 YSYEKL. The CDR3 runs to 17 residues. Trimming took 1 base from V and 0 from J; bases not matched to a gene: 5. DNA for the CDR3: TGCGCCAGCAGCCAAGGGACTAGCGGGTATAGCTCCTACGAGCAGTACTTC. Its protein is CASSQGTSGYSSYEQYF.

This clone was detected only a few times. This same CDR3 is encoded by further DNA sequences in the sample. The chain employs TRBV9 and TRBJ2-7; 10 nucleotides match TRBD1. The trim removed 4 bases at V and 4 bases at J, leaving 2 bases unmatched. CDR3 length equals 13 residues. Germline values: CDR1 SGDLS, CDR2 YYNGEE. Here the CDR3 reads CASSSGQGYEQYF. The CDR3 DNA is TGTGCCAGCAGCTCGGGACAGGGGTACGAGCAGTACTTC.

The V call is TRBV6-5, the J call TRBJ2-3; D is perhaps TRBD2 (6 bases). V lost 6 bases and J lost 0, with 13 bases in between. The CDR3 totals 15 residues. The germline V gene encodes CDR1 MNHEY and CDR2 SVGAGI. CDR3 sequence (DNA): TGTGCCAGCAGACCGACTAGAACTAGCACAGATACGCAGTATTTT. Residues: CASRPTRTSTDTQYF.

This chain uses TRBV30 with TRBJ2-5; D not resolved. The CDR3 runs to 11 residues. Trimming removed 4 bases from V and 1 base from J, with 4 bases in between. CDR1 GTSNPN and CDR2 SVGIG come from the germline V gene (reference sequence). CDR3 region: CAWTSQETQYF. The CDR3 coding sequence is TGTGCCTGGACTAGCCAAGAGACCCAGTACTTC.

The chain combines TRBV7-9 with TRBJ1-2; D ambiguous. The germline gives CDR1 SEHNR, CDR2 FQNEAQ (reference sequence). Trimming took 2 bases from V and 0 from J, leaving 4 bases between them. The CDR3 is 13 amino acids. The CDR3 nucleotides are TGTGCCAGCAGCTTATCGGCTAACTATGGCTACACCTTC. Its protein is CASSLSANYGYTF.

Comments on this clone: Different DNA sequences within this sample yield the same CDR3. V usage is TRBV2 and J usage is TRBJ2-1, with 8 bases fitting TRBD2. Germline V gene lookup returns CDR1 SNHLY and CDR2 FYNNEI. The V segment lost 2 bases and the J segment 4 bases; nucleotides outside the gene matches: 4. CDR3 length equals 15 residues. For the CDR3, the DNA is TGTGCCAGCAGTGAAACTAGCGGTACTTACAATGAGCAGTTCTTC. Amino acids: CASSETSGTYNEQFF. Supplemented by reference TRBV2 and TRBJ2-1, the full variable domain reads EPEVTQTPSHQVTQMGQEVILRCVPISNHLYFYWYRQILGQKVEFLVSFYNNEISEKSEIFDDQFSVERPDGSNFTLKIRSTKLEDSAMYFCASSETSGTYNEQFFGPGTRLTVL.

The V gene is TRBV7-9, the J gene TRBJ2-7; possible D gene TRBD2, 6 bases. From germline, CDR1 is SEHNR and CDR2 FQNEAQ (reference sequence). The ends were cut back, 0 bases at V and 2 bases at J, with 8 bases in the middle. This CDR3 has 14 amino acids. CDR3 sequence (DNA): TGTGCCAGCAGCTTAGCGCCGGGGGCCTACGAGCAGTACTTC. Translated: CASSLAPGAYEQYF.

The CDR3 DNA reads as TGCACCAGCAGCAACAGGGAGTACGAGCAGTACTTC. It translates to CTSSNREYEQYF. The chain links TRBV1 to TRBJ2-7; the DNA was not compared with TRBD1, the D call given in the table. TRBV1 is a listed pseudogene. The CDR3 length is 12 residues.

Only one count was recorded for this clone. This chain links TRBV27 with TRBJ1-2; the D gene is possibly TRBD1 (5 bases). The CDR3 covers 14 residues. Germline CDR1 MNHEY, CDR2 SMNVEV (reference sequence). Trimming pared 3 bases from V and 2 bases from J, leaving 10 bases between. The CDR3 DNA is TGTGCCAGCAGTTTGCGGAAGGGGAACTATGGCTACACCTTC. It specifies CASSLRKGNYGYTF.

This clone was observed a single time. This rearrangement joins TRBV7-8 to TRBJ2-1; possible D gene TRBD2, 6 bases. The V gene's germline CDR1 is SGHVS and CDR2 FQNEAQ. The CDR3 sequence is 16 residues long. Trimming took off 2 bases at V and 2 bases at J, with 13 bases between the two ends. CDR3 sequence reads: CASSLRAGTTYNEQFF. The CDR3, as DNA: TGTGCCAGCAGCTTAAGGGCGGGGACCACCTACAATGAGCAGTTCTTC.

This chain connects TRBV10-3 to TRBJ2-1; 12 positions agree with TRBD2. The germline V gene has CDR1 ENHRY and CDR2 SYGVKD. Trimming removed 7 bases from V and 7 bases from J; junction bases left unmatched: 5. CDR3 length equals 14 residues. CDR3 DNA sequence: TGTGCCATCACTAGCGGGAGGGATTTGAATGAGCAGTTCTTC. It yields the protein CAITSGRDLNEQFF.

The chain is built from TRBV2 and TRBJ2-3, with a weak D call TRBD1 (6 bases). V lost 3 bases and J lost 1, with 14 bases in between. The CDR3 contains 16 residues. CDR1 SNHLY and CDR2 FYNNEI come from the germline V gene. The CDR3 reads CASSELGTSRTDTQYF. The DNA for the CDR3 is TGTGCCAGCAGTGAGCTAGGGACATCTCGCACAGATACGCAGTATTTT.

This chain links TRBV25-1 with TRBJ2-3; tentative D call: TRBD1 (6 bases). The CDR3 consists of 16 residues. The germline V and J ends were trimmed by 2 bases and 0 bases, with 12 bases remaining between them. In germline, CDR1 is MGHDK, CDR2 SYGVNS. CDR3 DNA sequence: TGTGCCAGCAGTGAAGGGGGCAGCACTAGCACAGATACGCAGTATTTT. Protein product: CASSEGGSTSTDTQYF. Full variable domain (missing parts from reference TRBV25-1 and TRBJ2-3): EADIYQTPRYLVIGTGKKITLECSQTMGHDKMYWYQQDPGMELHLIHYSYGVNSTEKGDLSSESTVSRIRTEHFPLTLESARPSHTSQYLCASSEGGSTSTDTQYFGPGTRLTVL.

V and J are TRBV20-1 and TRBJ2-4; D is unclear. V lost 3 bases to trimming and J lost 5 bases, with 5 bases between them. The length of the CDR3 is 11 residues. From germline, CDR1 is DFQATT and CDR2 SNEGSKA (reference sequence). The CDR3 is CSARRQNIQYF. The CDR3 DNA reads as TGCAGTGCTAGGCGGCAAAACATTCAGTACTTC.

The chain employs TRBV27 and TRBJ1-2, with 10 bases lining up with TRBD1. Germline trimming cut 4 bases from V and 7 bases from J; bases unmatched to any gene: 3. CDR1 and CDR2 from the germline V gene are MNHEY and SMNVEV (reference sequence). The CDR3 spans 13 residues. DNA for the CDR3: TGTGCCAGCAGTTCCGGGACAGGGGTTGGCTACACCTTC. Amino acid sequence: CASSSGTGVGYTF.

The gene calls are TRBV11-2 and TRBJ2-5; 8 bases match TRBD1. CDR3 length equals 13 residues. Trimming removed 5 bases from V and 5 bases from J; junction bases left unmatched: 4. Germline V gene sequence: CDR1 SGHAT, CDR2 FQNNGV. The CDR3 loop is CASSQGQAETQYF. The CDR3 nucleotides are TGTGCCAGCAGCCAGGGACAGGCCGAGACCCAGTACTTC. Using reference TRBV11-2 and TRBJ2-5 for the parts outside the CDR3, the full variable domain is EAGVAQSPRYKIIEKRQSVAFWCNPISGHATLYWYQQILGQGPKLLIQFQNNGVVDDSQLPKDRFSAERLKGVDSTLKIQPAKLEDSAVYLCASSQGQAETQYFGPGTRLLVL.

This clone was seen only once. The chain couples TRBV28 to TRBJ1-1, with 8 bases matching TRBD1. The CDR3 covers 14 residues. The trim removed 1 base at V and 6 bases at J, leaving 4 bases unmatched. The germline V gene encodes CDR1 MDHEN and CDR2 SYDVKM. The CDR3 region is CASSLSQGGAEAFF. The CDR3 nucleotides read TGTGCCAGCAGTTTATCACAGGGGGGCGCTGAAGCTTTCTTT.

V and J are TRBV19 and TRBJ2-2; D is undetermined. This CDR3 is built from 13 residues. Trimming removed 3 bases at V and 7 bases at J, with 9 bases between. Germline CDR1 reads LNHDA; CDR2 reads SQIVND (reference sequence). CDR3: CASSISEYGELFF. The CDR3 DNA sequence: TGTGCCAGTAGTATTTCGGAGTACGGGGAGCTGTTTTTT. The full variable domain, with the rest looked up from reference TRBV19 and TRBJ2-2, is DGGITQSPKYLFRKEGQNVTLSCEQNLNHDAMYWYRQDPGQGLRLIYYSQIVNDFQKGDIAEGYSVSREKKESFPLTVTSAQKNPTAFYLCASSISEYGELFFGEGSRLTVL.

The gene calls are TRBV6-1 and TRBJ1-5, with D possibly TRBD1 on 6 matching bases. Per germline, CDR1 MNHNS and CDR2 SASEGT. CDR3 size: 14 residues. V lost 1 base and J 7 bases, leaving 11 bases between the germline ends. CDR3 amino acids: CASSEGGGGQPQHF. Written as DNA, the CDR3 is TGTGCCAGCAGTGAAGGGGGGGGCGGGCAGCCCCAGCATTTT.